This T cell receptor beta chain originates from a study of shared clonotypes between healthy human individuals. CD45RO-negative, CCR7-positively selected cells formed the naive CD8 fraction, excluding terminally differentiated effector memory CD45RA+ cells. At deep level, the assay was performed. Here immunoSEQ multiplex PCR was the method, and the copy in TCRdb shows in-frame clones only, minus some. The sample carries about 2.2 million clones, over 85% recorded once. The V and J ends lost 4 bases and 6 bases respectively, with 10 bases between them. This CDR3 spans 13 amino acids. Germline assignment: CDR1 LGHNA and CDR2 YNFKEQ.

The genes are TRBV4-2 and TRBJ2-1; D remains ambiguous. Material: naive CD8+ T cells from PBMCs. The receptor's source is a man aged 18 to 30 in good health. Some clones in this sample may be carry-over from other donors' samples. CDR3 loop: CASSPGSPNEQFF. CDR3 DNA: TGTGCCAGCAGCCCCGGGTCTCCCAATGAGCAGTTCTTC.